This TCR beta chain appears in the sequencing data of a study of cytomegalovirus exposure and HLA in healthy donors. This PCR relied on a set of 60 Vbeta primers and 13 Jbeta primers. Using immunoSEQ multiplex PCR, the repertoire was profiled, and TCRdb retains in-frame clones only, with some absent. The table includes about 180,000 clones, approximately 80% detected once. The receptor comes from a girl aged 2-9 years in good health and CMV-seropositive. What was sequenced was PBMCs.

In DNA form, the CDR3 reads TGTGCCAGCAGCTCAAAGGGACTAGCGGGAGGGCCGAAGACCCAGTACTTC. As protein: CASSSKGLAGGPKTQYF. The genes are TRBV7-9 and TRBJ2-5, with 16 positions matching TRBD2. The CDR3 has 17 amino acids. Germline CDR1 SEHNR, CDR2 FQNEAQ (reference sequence). Trimming removed 4 bases from V and 6 bases from J; junction bases left unmatched: 8.